The T cell receptor beta chain under discussion was sequenced for a study of human T cells and chemical hapten exposure. Study at large: Per-sample TCR yield variation was attributed mainly to small pooled library volume differences.

In this sample, this clonotype turned up many times. As for time point: pre-sensitization, week 0. Specified treatment: therapeutic diphenylcyclopropenone sensitization with weekly scalp DPC. From whole blood left unfractionated, total RNA was extracted. Germline values: CDR1 MNHEY, CDR2 SVGAGI. The V end was cut by 6 bases, the J end by 4 bases, with 19 bases between. This CDR3 spans 15 amino acids. TCRdb re-analysed the RACE reads in MiXCR, keeping a single row per CDR3 protein. This sample carries some 300,000 distinct CDR3 sequences, approximately 5.8% of them seen once, and the ten largest clones take over 7%.

This sequence joins TRBV6-5 and TRBJ2-7; maybe TRBD1 (6 bases). The TCR was taken from a woman aged 18-30 years with alopecia areata. Some clones in this sample may be carry-over from other donors' samples. The input for sequencing was whole blood, taken in connection with sensitization to the hapten diphenylcyclopropenone (DPC). CDR3: CASSQTGVEGYEQYF. The DNA of the CDR3 is TGTGCCAGCAGCCAGACAGGAGTAGAGGGTTACGAGCAGTACTTC.